This entry features one TCR beta chain sequence. The source of the sample is a study of T cell changes during pregnancy in multiple sclerosis. V lost 3 bases and J lost 2; bases outside the gene matches: 4. The CDR3 extends over 14 amino acids. Germline V gene lookup returns CDR1 LGHNA and CDR2 YNFKEQ. Repertoires were generated with immunoSEQ multiplex PCR, while TCRdb's copy carries only in-frame clones and drops some. The repertoire holds under 90,000 clones, with approximately 95% as singletons. The input for sequencing was peripheral blood, taken in the second trimester of pregnancy. This TCR was recovered from a female donor in good health, enrolled as a control in a pregnancy study. The V call is TRBV4-2, the J call TRBJ2-7; 7 positions match TRBD1. Here the CDR3 DNA reads TGTGCCAGCAGCCAGTACAGGGGTCCCTACGAGCAGTACTTC. As protein: CASSQYRGPYEQYF.